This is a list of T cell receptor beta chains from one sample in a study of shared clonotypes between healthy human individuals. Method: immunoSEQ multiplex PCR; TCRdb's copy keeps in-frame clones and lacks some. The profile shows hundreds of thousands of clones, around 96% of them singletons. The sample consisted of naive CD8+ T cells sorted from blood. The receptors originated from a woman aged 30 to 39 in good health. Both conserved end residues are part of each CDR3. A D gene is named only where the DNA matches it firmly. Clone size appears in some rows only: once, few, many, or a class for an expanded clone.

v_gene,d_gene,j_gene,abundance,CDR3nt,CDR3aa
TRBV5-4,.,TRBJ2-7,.,TGTGCCAGCAGCGGCGGGCCCTACGAGCAGTACTTC,CASSGGPYEQYF
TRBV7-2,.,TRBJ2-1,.,TGTGCCAGCAGCTTAGGATCGACTAGTTATTACAATGAGCAGTTCTTC,CASSLGSTSYYNEQFF
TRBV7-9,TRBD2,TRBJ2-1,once,TGTGCCAGCAGGAGGGGAGGCGGGAGTGAGGCCAATGAGCAGTTCTTC,CASRRGGGSEANEQFF
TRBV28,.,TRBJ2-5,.,TGTGCCAGCAGTCCCGACAGGTGGGAGACCCAGTACTTC,CASSPDRWETQYF
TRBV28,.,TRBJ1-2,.,TGTGCCAGCAGATCCCGGGGCGTTAACTATGGCTACACCTTC,CASRSRGVNYGYTF
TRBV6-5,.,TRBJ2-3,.,TGTGCCAGCAGTTGGGAAGAGGACTCAGATACGCAGTATTTT,CASSWEEDSDTQYF
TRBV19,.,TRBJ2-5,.,TGTGCCAGTAGTATATGGTGGGGACAAGAGACCCAGTACTTC,CASSIWWGQETQYF
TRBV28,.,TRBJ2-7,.,TGTGCCAGCAGTCCCACGTTGGCTAAGCACGAGCAGTACTTC,CASSPTLAKHEQYF
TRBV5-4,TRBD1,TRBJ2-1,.,TGTGCCAGCATCCCGGGACAGGGGCCTCTTAGCTCCTACAATGAGCAGTTCTTC,CASIPGQGPLSSYNEQFF
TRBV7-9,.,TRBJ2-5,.,TGTGCCAGCAGCTTAGGGAGAGGGATACGGGAGACCCAGTACTTC,CASSLGRGIRETQYF
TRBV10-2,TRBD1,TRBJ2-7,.,TGCGCCAGCAGCCAGGGACAGGGAAGCTCCTACGAGCAGTACTTC,CASSQGQGSSYEQYF
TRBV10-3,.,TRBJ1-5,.,TGTGCCATCAGTGAGTCGGAATTGCATCAGCCCCAGCATTTT,CAISESELHQPQHF
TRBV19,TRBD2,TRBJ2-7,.,TGTGCCAGTAGTAGGGATCCGGGACTAGGAGTATACGAGCAGTACTTC,CASSRDPGLGVYEQYF
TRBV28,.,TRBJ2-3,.,TGTGCCAGCAGTCCTCTGACCAGGGAAAGCACAGATACGCAGTATTTT,CASSPLTRESTDTQYF
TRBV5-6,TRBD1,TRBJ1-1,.,TGTGCCAGCAGCAGTCAGACAGGGCCTCTTTTTTTGAACACTGAAGCTTTCTTT,CASSSQTGPLFLNTEAFF